The clone carrying this T cell receptor (beta chain) occurred once. The target antigen is unknown. Method: immunoSEQ multiplex PCR; TCRdb's copy keeps in-frame clones and lacks some. The table lists some 30,000 clones, about three quarters of them singletons. Single viable CD3+CD4+CD8-CD45RO+ cells were sorted as the memory CD4+ T cells. Serum IgG to CMV pp150, pp28, p38 and p52 defined serostatus. Total CD4+ T cells were enriched by CD4 positive selection. The data belong to a study of memory CD4+ T cells and cytomegalovirus serostatus. Whole-study findings and limits: CD4+ memory repertoires contained about 40% of the 164 reported CMV TCRbeta sequences. A US-trained random forest predicted CMV serostatus with median AUC 0.91.

The sequenced sample was memory CD4+ T cells from blood. The sequence was obtained from an adult in good health and CMV-seronegative. Some clones in this sample may be carry-over from other donors' samples.

The CDR3 bases are TGTGCCAGCAGCCCAGGGACCACCTCCTACGAGCAGTACTTC. Translated: CASSPGTTSYEQYF. This rearrangement joins TRBV7-3 to TRBJ2-7, with D perhaps given as TRBD1 or TRBD2 (5 bases each). CDR1 SGHTA and CDR2 FQGTGA come from the germline V gene. The ends were cut back, 5 bases at V and 0 bases at J, with 11 bases in the middle. CDR3 length: 14 amino acids.